This T cell receptor (beta chain) was captured by sequencing in a study of blood T cell repertoires in COVID-19. Recruitment covered about 25 US areas and drew participants whose ages spanned about 18 to 100 years. In the original analysis: Reference gene primer amplification gave estimated nucleated cell counts. The data were produced by immunoSEQ multiplex PCR, yet TCRdb's version contains in-frame clones alone and is incomplete. V, J and clone size reflect that table, while D and trimming were determined from the DNA. Of approximately 210,000 clones detected, 80% appear once; the ten largest clones hold around 4.7%. Germline CDR1 reads MDHEN; CDR2 reads SYDVKM. The CDR3 consists of 12 residues. Trimming stripped 8 bases from V and 5 bases from J, with 12 bases between.

The chain has TRBV28 and TRBJ2-5; D is perhaps TRBD2 (7 bases). This clonotype was obtained from a man younger than 45 with acute COVID-19. Sample: PBMCs or T cells enriched from blood (not recorded which). CDR3 sequence: CASGGGKETQYF. CDR3 coding DNA: TGTGCCAGCGGGGGGGGCAAGGAGACCCAGTACTTC.